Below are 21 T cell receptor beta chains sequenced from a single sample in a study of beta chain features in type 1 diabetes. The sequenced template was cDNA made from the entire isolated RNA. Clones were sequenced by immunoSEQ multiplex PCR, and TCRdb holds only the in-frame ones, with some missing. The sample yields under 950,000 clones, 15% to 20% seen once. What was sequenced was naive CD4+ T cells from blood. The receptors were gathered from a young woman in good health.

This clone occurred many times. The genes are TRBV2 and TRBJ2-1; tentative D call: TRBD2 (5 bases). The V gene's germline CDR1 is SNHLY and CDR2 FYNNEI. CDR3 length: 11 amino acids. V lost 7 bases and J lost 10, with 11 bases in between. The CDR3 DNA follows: TGTGCCAGCACCCCGCCGGGGGAGCAGTTCTTC. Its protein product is CASTPPGEQFF.

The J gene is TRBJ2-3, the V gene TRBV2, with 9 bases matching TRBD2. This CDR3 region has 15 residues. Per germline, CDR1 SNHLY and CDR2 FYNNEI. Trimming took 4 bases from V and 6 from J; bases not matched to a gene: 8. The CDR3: CASSGQAGGEDTQYF. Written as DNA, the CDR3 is TGTGCCAGCAGTGGGCAGGCGGGAGGGGAGGATACGCAGTATTTT.

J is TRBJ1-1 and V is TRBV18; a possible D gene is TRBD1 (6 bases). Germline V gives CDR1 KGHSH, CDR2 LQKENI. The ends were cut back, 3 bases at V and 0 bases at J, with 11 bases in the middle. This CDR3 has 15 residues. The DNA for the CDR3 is TGTGCCAGCTCACCCCAACAGGGCATGAACACTGAAGCTTTCTTT. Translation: CASSPQQGMNTEAFF.

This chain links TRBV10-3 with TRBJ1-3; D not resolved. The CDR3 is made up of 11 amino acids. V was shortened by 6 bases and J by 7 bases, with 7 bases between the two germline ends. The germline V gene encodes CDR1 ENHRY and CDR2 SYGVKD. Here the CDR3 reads CAISDMNTIYF. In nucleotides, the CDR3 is TGTGCCATCAGCGACATGAACACCATATATTTT.

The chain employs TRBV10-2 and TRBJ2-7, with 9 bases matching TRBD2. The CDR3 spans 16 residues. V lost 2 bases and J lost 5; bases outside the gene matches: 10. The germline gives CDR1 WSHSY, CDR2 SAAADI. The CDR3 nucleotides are TGCGCCAGCAGTGAGCGGTTGGCGGGAGGGCCGCACGAGCAGTACTTC. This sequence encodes CASSERLAGGPHEQYF.

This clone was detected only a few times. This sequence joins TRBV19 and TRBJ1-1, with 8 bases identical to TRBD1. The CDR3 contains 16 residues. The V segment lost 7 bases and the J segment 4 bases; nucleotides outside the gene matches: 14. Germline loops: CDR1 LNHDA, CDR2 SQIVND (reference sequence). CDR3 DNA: TGTGCCAGTACGGTCCGGCCTCAGGGGGCCGGCACTGAAGCTTTCTTT. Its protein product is CASTVRPQGAGTEAFF.

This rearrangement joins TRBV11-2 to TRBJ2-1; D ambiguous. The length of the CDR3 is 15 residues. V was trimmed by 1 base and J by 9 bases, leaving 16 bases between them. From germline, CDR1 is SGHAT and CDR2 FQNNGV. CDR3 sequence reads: CASSLAGVAVSEQFF. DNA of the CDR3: TGTGCCAGCAGCTTAGCTGGGGTTGCGGTCAGTGAGCAGTTCTTC.

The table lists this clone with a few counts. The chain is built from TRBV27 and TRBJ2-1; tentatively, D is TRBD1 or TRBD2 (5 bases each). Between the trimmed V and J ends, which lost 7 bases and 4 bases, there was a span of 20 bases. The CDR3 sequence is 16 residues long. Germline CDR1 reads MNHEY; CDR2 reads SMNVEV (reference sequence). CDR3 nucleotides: TGTGCCAGCACCGACCCCCGGGACGGACAATACAATGAGCAGTTCTTC. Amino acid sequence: CASTDPRDGQYNEQFF.

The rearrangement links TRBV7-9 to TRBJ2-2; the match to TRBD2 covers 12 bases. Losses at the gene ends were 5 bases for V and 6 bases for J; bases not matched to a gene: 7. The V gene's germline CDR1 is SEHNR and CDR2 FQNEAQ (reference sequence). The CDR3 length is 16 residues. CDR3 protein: CASSPGLAGWAGELFF. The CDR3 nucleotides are TGTGCCAGCAGCCCAGGACTAGCGGGATGGGCCGGGGAGCTGTTTTTT.

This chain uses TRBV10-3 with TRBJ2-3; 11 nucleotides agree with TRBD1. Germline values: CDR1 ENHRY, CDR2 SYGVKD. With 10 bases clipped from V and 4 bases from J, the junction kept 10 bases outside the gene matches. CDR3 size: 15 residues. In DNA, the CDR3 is TGTGCCACAACTCCCCGGACAGGGGGCGCAGATACGCAGTATTTT. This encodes CATTPRTGGADTQYF.

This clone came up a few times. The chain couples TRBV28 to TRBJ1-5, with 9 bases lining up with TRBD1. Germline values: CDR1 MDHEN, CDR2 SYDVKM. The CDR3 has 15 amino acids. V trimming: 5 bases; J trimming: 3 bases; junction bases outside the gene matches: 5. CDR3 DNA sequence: TGTGCCAGCAGTCCGCGGACAGGGGACAATCAGCCCCAGCATTTT. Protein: CASSPRTGDNQPQHF.

The CDR3 reads CASIRRVDSPLHF. The CDR3 DNA follows: TGTGCCAGCATTCGGAGGGTCGATTCACCCCTCCACTTT. The chain links TRBV2 to TRBJ1-6; unclear D gene. CDR1 is SNHLY and CDR2 is FYNNEI in the germline V gene. The CDR3 totals 13 residues. V was shortened by 7 bases and J by 8 bases, with 12 bases between the two germline ends.

DNA for the CDR3: TGTGCCATCAGCGATTCCGGGCCCCTTGAGCAGTACTTC. This codes for CAISDSGPLEQYF. The chain joins TRBV10-3 to TRBJ2-7; no firm D call. Germline values: CDR1 ENHRY, CDR2 SYGVKD. CDR3 length: 13 residues. V gave up 6 bases and J gave up 7 bases, with 16 bases separating them.

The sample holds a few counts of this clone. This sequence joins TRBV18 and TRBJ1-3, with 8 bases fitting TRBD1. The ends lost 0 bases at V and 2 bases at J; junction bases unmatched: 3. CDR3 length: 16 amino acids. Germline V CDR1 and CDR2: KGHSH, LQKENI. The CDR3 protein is CASSPPSGGTGNTIYF. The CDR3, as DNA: TGTGCCAGCTCACCACCTTCAGGGGGCACTGGAAACACCATATATTTT.

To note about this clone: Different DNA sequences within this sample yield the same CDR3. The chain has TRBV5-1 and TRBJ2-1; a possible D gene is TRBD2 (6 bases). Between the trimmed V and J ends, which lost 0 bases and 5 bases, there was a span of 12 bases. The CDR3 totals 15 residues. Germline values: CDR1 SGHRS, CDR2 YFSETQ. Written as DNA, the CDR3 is TGCGCCAGCAGCTTGGGCGGGACCTCTAACAATGAGCAGTTCTTC. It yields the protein CASSLGGTSNNEQFF.

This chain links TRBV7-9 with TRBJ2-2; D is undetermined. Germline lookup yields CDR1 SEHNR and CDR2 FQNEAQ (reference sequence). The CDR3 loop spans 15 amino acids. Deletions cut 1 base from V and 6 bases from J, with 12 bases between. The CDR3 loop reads CASSLVNSPSGELFF. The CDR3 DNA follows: TGTGCCAGCAGCTTAGTTAACAGCCCCTCCGGGGAGCTGTTTTTT. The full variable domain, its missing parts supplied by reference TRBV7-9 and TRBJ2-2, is DTGVSQNPRHKITKRGQNVTFRCDPISEHNRLYWYRQTLGQGPEFLTYFQNEAQLEKSRLLSDRFSAERPKGSFSTLEIQRTEQGDSAMYLCASSLVNSPSGELFFGEGSRLTVL.

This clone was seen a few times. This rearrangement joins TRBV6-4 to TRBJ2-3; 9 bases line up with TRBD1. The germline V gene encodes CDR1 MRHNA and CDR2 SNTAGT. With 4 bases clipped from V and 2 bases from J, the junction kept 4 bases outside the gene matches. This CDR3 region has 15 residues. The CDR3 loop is CASSVQGAPTDTQYF. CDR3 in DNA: TGTGCCAGCAGTGTACAGGGGGCGCCCACAGATACGCAGTATTTT.

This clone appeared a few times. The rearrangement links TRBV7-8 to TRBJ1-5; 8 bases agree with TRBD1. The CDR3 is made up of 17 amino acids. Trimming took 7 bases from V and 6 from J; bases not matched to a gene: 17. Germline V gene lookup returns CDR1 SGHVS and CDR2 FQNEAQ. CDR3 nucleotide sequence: TGTGCCAGCACCTCGGCGGACAGGGATCTTCGGTTTCAGCCCCAGCATTTT. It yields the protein CASTSADRDLRFQPQHF.

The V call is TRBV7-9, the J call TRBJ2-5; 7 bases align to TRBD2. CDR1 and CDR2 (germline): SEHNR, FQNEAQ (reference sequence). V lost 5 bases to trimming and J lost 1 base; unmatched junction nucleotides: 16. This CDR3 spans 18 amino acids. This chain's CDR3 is CASSLGRLSGPIQETQYF. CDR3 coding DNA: TGTGCCAGCAGCCTAGGAAGACTTAGCGGGCCCATCCAAGAGACCCAGTACTTC.

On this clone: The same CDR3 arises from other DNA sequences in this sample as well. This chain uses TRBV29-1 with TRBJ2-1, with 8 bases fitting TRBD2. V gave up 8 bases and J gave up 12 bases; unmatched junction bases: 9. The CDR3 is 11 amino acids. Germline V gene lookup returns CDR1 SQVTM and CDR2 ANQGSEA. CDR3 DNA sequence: TGCAGCCCCCTGAGCGGGAGAGGGCAGTTCTTC. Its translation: CSPLSGRGQFF.

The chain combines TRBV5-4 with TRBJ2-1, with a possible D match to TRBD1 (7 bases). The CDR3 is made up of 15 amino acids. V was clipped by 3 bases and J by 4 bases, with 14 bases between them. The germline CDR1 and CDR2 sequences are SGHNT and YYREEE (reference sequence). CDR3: CASSWGDRAYNEQFF. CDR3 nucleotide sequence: TGTGCCAGCAGCTGGGGGGACAGAGCATACAATGAGCAGTTCTTC. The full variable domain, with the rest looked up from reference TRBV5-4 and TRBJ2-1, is ETGVTQSPTHLIKTRGQQVTLRCSSQSGHNTVSWYQQALGQGPQFIFQYYREEENGRGNFPPRFSGLQFPNYSSELNVNALELDDSALYLCASSWGDRAYNEQFFGPGTRLTVL.